Listed below are T cell receptor beta chains from one sample, sequenced in a study of spatial heterogeneity in lung cancer. TCRdb re-derived calls from the 5' RACE reads in MiXCR, one entry per CDR3 protein. Altogether 9,000 to 13,000 distinct CDR3 sequences are present, about 8% being singletons, with the ten largest covering less than 25%. The sample consisted of lung tumor tissue, taken at surgery. All receptors derive from a female donor with early-stage non-small cell lung cancer. The CDR3 runs from the conserved cysteine through the conserved F or W. A D gene is named only where the DNA matches it firmly. Not every row has a clone size; where given, it reads once, few, many or a size class.

J,size,D,V,CDR3,DNA
TRBJ2-7,many,NA,TRBV20-1,CSAKRGRVYEQYF,TGCAGTGCTAAAAGGGGCAGGGTCTACGAGCAGTACTTC
TRBJ1-2,many,NA,TRBV10-3,CAISESWVSYGYTF,TGTGCCATCAGTGAGTCCTGGGTTTCCTATGGCTACACCTTC
TRBJ2-5,many,TRBD1,TRBV28,CASSRTDREETQYF,TGTGCCAGCAGTCGGACGGACAGGGAAGAGACCCAGTACTTC
TRBJ1-1,many,NA,TRBV19,CASRPTGAQGTEAFF,TGTGCCAGTAGACCGACCGGCGCCCAGGGAACTGAAGCTTTCTTT
TRBJ1-1,NA,NA,TRBV20-1,CSALEPGGDTEAFF,TGCAGTGCGCTCGAGCCGGGAGGGGACACTGAAGCTTTCTTT
TRBJ1-1,many,TRBD1,TRBV5-1,CASSLEGQENTEAFF,TGCGCCAGCAGCTTGGAAGGACAGGAGAACACTGAAGCTTTCTTT
TRBJ1-4,medium-sized,NA,TRBV7-2,CASSPGGGDEKLFF,TGTGCCAGCAGCCCAGGAGGAGGGGATGAAAAACTGTTTTTT
TRBJ2-3,once,NA,TRBV11-3,CASSLIEDTQYF,TGTGCCAGCAGCCTCATCGAAGATACGCAGTATTTT
TRBJ2-7,medium-sized,NA,TRBV20-1,CSALGRGLNEQYF,TGCAGTGCTCTGGGGCGGGGGCTGAACGAGCAGTACTTC
TRBJ2-1,many,NA,TRBV5-6,CASSLGASRYNEQFF,TGTGCCAGCAGCTTGGGGGCTAGCCGCTACAATGAGCAGTTCTTC
TRBJ2-7,NA,NA,TRBV29-1,CSVDGKSYEQYF,TGCAGCGTTGACGGGAAGAGCTACGAGCAGTACTTC
TRBJ1-5,many,NA,TRBV5-6,CASSLRGAQQPQHF,TGTGCCAGCAGCTTGCGAGGGGCGCAACAGCCCCAGCATTTT
TRBJ1-2,many,NA,TRBV4-2,CASSQDLWTANYGYTF,TGTGCCAGCAGCCAAGATCTCTGGACCGCTAACTATGGCTACACCTTC
TRBJ2-1,many,TRBD2,TRBV6-6,CAALGSGGPNEQFF,TGTGCCGCCCTTGGTAGCGGGGGGCCTAATGAGCAGTTCTTC
TRBJ1-5,many,NA,TRBV6-1,CASSEALDGGGQPQHF,TGTGCCAGCAGTGAAGCGCTTGACGGAGGGGGTCAGCCCCAGCATTTT
TRBJ1-1,many,TRBD1,TRBV5-1,CASSLAGGQTTEAFF,TGCGCCAGCAGCTTGGCCGGGGGACAGACCACTGAAGCTTTCTTT
TRBJ2-7,medium-sized,NA,TRBV5-1,CASSLRGNLYEQYF,TGCGCCAGCAGCTTACGGGGGAATCTTTACGAGCAGTACTTC
TRBJ2-5,NA,NA,TRBV20-1,CSADVDNQETQYF,TGCAGTGCTGACGTCGACAACCAAGAGACCCAGTACTTC
TRBJ2-1,many,TRBD2,TRBV4-2,CASSQDTSGGANEQFF,TGTGCCAGCAGCCAAGATACTAGCGGGGGGGCCAATGAGCAGTTCTTC
TRBJ1-1,few,NA,TRBV3-1,CASSQGLNTEAFF,TGTGCCAGCAGCCAAGGCCTGAACACTGAAGCTTTCTTT
TRBJ2-3,few,NA,TRBV4-3,CASSQDLGTGSVGDTQYF,TGCGCCAGCAGCCAAGATTTAGGCACAGGGTCCGTGGGAGATACGCAGTATTTT
TRBJ1-1,many,TRBD1,TRBV7-3,CASSPGTDTEAFF,TGTGCCAGCAGCCCGGGGACAGACACTGAAGCTTTCTTT
TRBJ1-5,many,NA,TRBV28,CASSFRGVNNQPQHF,TGTGCCAGCAGTTTCCGGGGAGTGAACAATCAGCCCCAGCATTTT
TRBJ2-1,many,NA,TRBV20-1,CSRLTGNNEQFF,TGCAGTCGCCTAACGGGGAACAATGAGCAGTTCTTC
TRBJ2-3,many,TRBD1,TRBV28,CASRKTGSDTQYF,TGTGCCAGCAGAAAGACAGGGTCAGATACGCAGTATTTT
TRBJ2-6,many,NA,TRBV7-8,CASSSGANVLTF,TGTGCCAGCAGCTCCGGGGCCAACGTCCTGACTTTC
TRBJ1-2,many,NA,TRBV10-3,CAISEGSAISYGYTF,TGTGCCATCAGTGAGGGTTCCGCCATAAGCTATGGCTACACCTTC
TRBJ2-7,many,NA,TRBV12-3/TRBV12-4,CASSTTGYSYEQYF,TGTGCCAGCAGTACCACAGGGTACTCCTACGAGCAGTACTTC
TRBJ2-5,many,NA,TRBV5-1,CASSLASEPVETQYF,TGCGCCAGCAGCTTGGCTAGCGAGCCAGTGGAGACCCAGTACTTC
TRBJ2-1,many,TRBD1,TRBV5-1,CASSPLTGAADEQFF,TGCGCCAGCAGCCCGCTGACAGGGGCTGCCGATGAGCAGTTCTTC
TRBJ2-7,few,NA,TRBV3-1,CASSQVAYEQYF,TGTGCCAGCAGCCAAGTCGCCTACGAGCAGTACTTC
TRBJ2-7,few,TRBD2,TRBV19,CASSIAGGSTYEQYF,TGTGCCAGTAGTATAGCGGGGGGATCCACCTACGAGCAGTACTTC
TRBJ1-1,many,NA,TRBV5-8,CASSFQGYMNTEAFF,TGTGCCAGCAGCTTTCAGGGGTACATGAACACTGAAGCTTTCTTT
TRBJ1-4,medium-sized,NA,TRBV12-3/TRBV12-4,CASSLALRGDNEKLFF,TGTGCCAGCAGTTTAGCGCTCAGGGGCGATAATGAAAAACTGTTTTTT
TRBJ2-5,few,NA,TRBV20-1,CSAGTGGPQETQYF,TGCAGTGCTGGGACCGGGGGTCCCCAAGAGACCCAGTACTTC
TRBJ2-7,many,NA,TRBV20-1,CSASEGGASYEQYF,TGCAGTGCTAGTGAGGGCGGGGCCTCCTACGAGCAGTACTTC
TRBJ1-1,medium-sized,TRBD1,TRBV7-9,CASSLNAGGAVTEAFF,TGTGCCAGCAGCTTAAACGCAGGGGGCGCCGTCACTGAAGCTTTCTTT
TRBJ2-3,many,NA,TRBV12-3/TRBV12-4,CASSRTGTSTDTQYF,TGTGCCAGCAGTCGTACTGGGACTAGCACAGATACGCAGTATTTT
TRBJ1-5,few,NA,TRBV11-2,CASSLGAGRNQPQHF,TGTGCCAGCAGCTTAGGGGCAGGGAGGAATCAGCCCCAGCATTTT
TRBJ1-2,many,NA,TRBV6-5,CASSYWREGGYTF,TGTGCCAGCAGTTACTGGAGGGAGGGGGGCTACACCTTC
TRBJ2-3,NA,TRBD2,TRBV18,CASSQDWGGDTQYF,TGTGCCAGCTCCCAGGACTGGGGAGGGGATACGCAGTATTTT
TRBJ2-3,many,NA,TRBV7-8,CASSNRAGTDTQYF,TGTGCCAGCAGCAACAGGGCTGGCACAGATACGCAGTATTTT
TRBJ1-2,many,NA,TRBV19,CASSIAQSTLGGYTF,TGTGCCAGTAGTATAGCCCAATCAACCTTGGGAGGCTACACCTTC
TRBJ2-7,many,TRBD2,TRBV7-9,CASSPWGTSGTSYEQYF,TGTGCCAGCAGCCCCTGGGGGACTAGCGGGACCTCCTACGAGCAGTACTTC
TRBJ2-2,NA,NA,TRBV20-1,CSAKGGPGELFF,TGCAGTGCTAAGGGGGGGCCCGGGGAGCTGTTTTTT
TRBJ1-3,few,NA,TRBV28,CASSSLGTDGNTIYF,TGTGCCAGCAGTTCACTCGGGACTGATGGAAACACCATATATTTT
TRBJ1-1,medium-sized,NA,TRBV7-9,CASSLVRETREAFF,TGTGCCAGCAGCTTAGTGCGTGAGACACGTGAAGCTTTCTTT
TRBJ2-7,few,NA,TRBV30,CAWSGGPYEQYF,TGTGCCTGGAGCGGGGGGCCCTACGAGCAGTACTTC
TRBJ2-3,medium-sized,TRBD1,TRBV5-1,CASSKTGFGNTQYF,TGCGCCAGCAGCAAGACAGGGTTCGGAAATACGCAGTATTTT